This T cell receptor (beta chain) stems from a study of blood T cells in healthy people across ages. This CDR3 is built from 14 residues. Germline V lookup: CDR1 SEHNR, CDR2 FQNEAQ (reference sequence). The V segment lost 6 bases and the J segment 5 bases; nucleotides outside the gene matches: 9. The use of a sample-barcoded 5' primer and a J-beta primer mix characterized a second PCR of roughly 7 to 11 cycles. TCRdb redid the calling of the 5' RACE reads with MiXCR, one entry per CDR3 protein. Among roughly 1,500,000 distinct CDR3 sequences, about 40% were seen once, and the ten largest hold less than 8%. General study results and limits: PBMCs that were unsorted prevented a conclusive naive versus antigen-experienced comparison. When one million T cells were used, diversity estimates were thought to be underestimates.

Concerning this clonotype: Its antigen remains unidentified.

The sample was blood. The receptor's source is a woman aged 18-30 years in good health. The V and J genes are TRBV7-9 and TRBJ2-7, with 8 positions matching TRBD2. This chain's CDR3 is CASSSSGSSHEQYF. In DNA form, the CDR3 reads TGTGCCAGCAGTTCGAGCGGGAGTAGCCACGAGCAGTACTTC.